What follows is one T cell receptor (beta chain) and its context. There is no known antigen for this receptor. No per-base quality is available; no much larger clone lies one base away. Ficoll-Paque density gradient centrifugation was the method used to isolate PBMCs. From a lookup of the germline V gene, CDR1 and CDR2 are SGDLS and YYNGEE. There are 13 amino acids in the CDR3, from cysteine to phenylalanine inclusive. Only the CDR3 region is kept as DNA, spanning 39 bases read in frame from base 1. V gives up 0 bases and J gives up 6 bases, and the segment between their germline ends measures 8 bases. The data stem from a study of T-cell memory formation after mild COVID-19 (dated by TCRdb to the early 2020s). For context, the study as a whole: TCR sequence clusters from the two donors were found to be largely donor specific. T-cell clones expanding and contracting after mild COVID-19 in a couple of donors were tracked by longitudinal TCRalpha and TCRbeta repertoire sequencing. Two young, previously healthy adult volunteers made up the cohort, one male and one female. Paper-wide results and their limitations: Contracting CD4+ clones were found mainly in CM and EM memory subsets, while CD8+ clones were enriched in EMRA. Some responding clones were detected in pre-infection memory, suggesting pre-existing cross-reactive memory T cells joined the SARS-CoV-2 response. Only a couple of mild cases were covered in the study, and larger cohorts including severe cases with pre-infection samples were considered necessary. Whether the second-wave clones peaking on day 37 were SARS-CoV-2 specific was not confirmed. Clones that contracted from day 15 to 85 showed balanced CD4/CD8 phenotypes, whereas a second wave of clones that expanded from day 15 to 37 leaned towards CD4+.

Sequencing used an Illumina NovaSeq 6000. Using 5'RACE with constant-segment primers, TCRalpha and TCRbeta cDNA libraries were constructed, with sample barcodes and unique molecular identifiers added in the process. Trizol reagent was used to extract RNA from every sample. Amplification of the libraries took two PCR steps, and the second step added a second sample barcode plus Illumina TruSeq adapters. The libraries were sequenced on an Illumina NovaSeq using 2 x 150 bp paired-end reads. The original pipeline was this. The reads were demultiplexed and collapsed into UMI-guided consensus sequences using migec v1.2.7. With mixcr v2.1.11, UMI consensuses were aligned to TRA and TRB V and J templates and assembled into clonotypes. A clonotype was counted as expanded or contracted only if both edgeR and NoisET called the change significant, with noise models trained on biological replicates. edgeR calls used a false discovery rate-adjusted p below 0.01 and a log2 fold-change threshold of 1. As an exploratory analysis of dynamics, max-normalized trajectories of the 1000 most abundant clonotypes were examined with PCA combined with hierarchical clustering. The CD4 or CD8 phenotype of responding clones was assigned using the separately sequenced CD4+ and CD8+ repertoires. TCRdb itself trimmed the public reads at Q25 with fastp, ran MiXCR and retained productive beta chains. CDR3 protein sequences are deduplicated, and each keeps its most common genes and DNA. These V and J calls rely on TCRdb rather than the paper's analysis. For this sample there are under 700,000 distinct CDR3 sequences; approximately 20% appear just once. The ten largest clones take up under 15% of the sample.

Sequenced: PBMCs or a T cell subset sorted from them (not recorded which). The receptor was derived from an adult woman who had mild COVID-19 (a few samples of this study predate the infection). The sample titles of this study are shuffled in the database, so cell type and time point are left out; the donor was told from shared clones. Rearrangement joined TRBV9 to TRBJ2-3, with the D segment identity uncertain. The CDR3 reads as follows: CASSVVGPDTQYF. The DNA reads TGTGCCAGCAGCGTAGTTGGCCCTGATACGCAGTATTTT.